The 19 T cell receptor beta chains below all came from one sample that was sequenced in a study of T-cell memory formation after mild COVID-19. TCRdb re-derived calls from the 5' RACE reads in MiXCR, one entry per CDR3 protein. The sample has approximately 170,000 distinct CDR3 sequences, roughly 13% seen once. The sample consisted of PBMCs or a T cell subset sorted from them (not recorded which). The source of these receptors is a man between 18 and 29 years old who had mild COVID-19 (a few samples of this study predate the infection). Cell type and time point are not known.

The chain carries TRBV5-1 and TRBJ1-2, with 7 bases identical to TRBD1. Per the germline V gene, CDR1 is SGHRS and CDR2 is YFSETQ. The J segment lost 8 bases and the V segment lost 2 bases, leaving 6 bases of the junction unmatched. The CDR3 consists of 13 residues. CDR3 nucleotide sequence: TGCGCCAGCAGCTTCCCTGGGACAGTCGGCTACACCTTC. Its protein product is CASSFPGTVGYTF.

The rearrangement uses TRBV7-2 and TRBJ1-1; D unclear. Between the trimmed V and J ends, which lost 3 bases and 2 bases, there was a span of 13 bases. The germline CDR1 and CDR2 sequences are SGHTA and FQGNSA. The CDR3 extends over 15 amino acids. The CDR3 loop reads CASSFLTTGNTEAFF. The DNA for the CDR3 is TGTGCCAGCAGCTTCCTTACGACGGGAAACACTGAAGCTTTCTTT.

The table lists this clonotype with many counts. The chain is built from TRBV12-3 or TRBV12-4 and TRBJ2-2; TRBD2 matches 9 bases. V lost 5 bases, J lost 7 bases, and 17 bases stayed unmatched. The CDR3 runs 18 residues. The CDR3, as DNA: TGTGCCAGCAGTGCCGCGACTTTGCGGGGGGGCCTCGGCGGGGAGCTGTTTTTT. It translates to CASSAATLRGGLGGELFF.

This clonotype has a handful of counts. CDR3 amino acids: CATLRQGASGANVLTF. CDR3 nucleotides: TGTGCCACCTTAAGACAGGGGGCATCTGGGGCCAACGTCCTGACTTTC. This chain connects TRBV28 to TRBJ2-6, with 10 bases identical to TRBD1. CDR1 and CDR2 from the germline V gene are MDHEN and SYDVKM. The CDR3 has 16 residues. With 10 bases clipped from V and 1 base from J, the junction kept 7 bases outside the gene matches.

The V and J genes are TRBV7-9 and TRBJ2-3, with D hard to call. Germline loops: CDR1 SEHNR, CDR2 FQNEAQ (reference sequence). V was cut by 10 bases and J by 1 base, with 12 bases left in between. CDR3 length equals 13 residues. DNA of the CDR3: TGTGCCACTCTATTGTCCGGCACAGATACGCAGTATTTT. Protein: CATLLSGTDTQYF.

This clonotype was counted a single time. CDR3: CASSSTGTSGPNTGELFF. As DNA, the CDR3 is TGTGCCAGCAGTTCGACCGGGACTAGCGGACCGAACACCGGGGAGCTGTTTTTT. This chain links TRBV6-6 with TRBJ2-2, with 11 bases aligning to TRBD2. CDR3 length equals 18 residues. The trim removed 4 bases at V and 0 bases at J, leaving 7 bases unmatched. Germline lookup yields CDR1 MNHNY and CDR2 SVGAGI (reference sequence).

This clonotype was counted ten times or more. The rearrangement joins TRBV10-3 to TRBJ1-2, with D possibly being TRBD1 (6 bases). V lost 8 bases, J lost 2 bases, and 12 bases lay in between. Germline assignment: CDR1 ENHRY and CDR2 SYGVKD. The CDR3 has 13 residues. CDR3 coding DNA: TGTGCCATCTCTTTGGGGGCCAACTATGGCTACACCTTC. Amino acid sequence: CAISLGANYGYTF.

The table lists this clonotype with a few counts. The chain employs TRBV7-2 and TRBJ1-5; unclear D gene. Trimming removed 3 bases from V and 7 bases from J, with 10 bases in between. CDR1 and CDR2 (germline): SGHTA, FQGNSA. The CDR3 has 13 residues. The CDR3, as DNA: TGTGCCAGCAGCTTGTCCAGTGAACAGCCCCAGCATTTT. Translating it yields CASSLSSEQPQHF.

V gene TRBV7-6 combines with J gene TRBJ2-1; possibly TRBD1 for D (6 bases). V lost 1 base, J lost 3 bases, and 10 bases lay in between. The CDR3 loop spans 15 amino acids. Germline V gene lookup returns CDR1 SGHVS and CDR2 FNYEAQ. Here the CDR3 reads CASSLEGDNYNEQFF. The CDR3 coding sequence is TGTGCCAGCAGCTTAGAGGGGGATAACTACAATGAGCAGTTCTTC.

The V call is TRBV30, the J call TRBJ1-6, with 7 nucleotides matching TRBD1. The CDR3 loop spans 16 amino acids. From germline, CDR1 is GTSNPN and CDR2 SVGIG (reference sequence). J lost 12 bases, V lost 0 bases, and 14 bases had no gene match. The CDR3, as DNA: TGTGCCTGGAGTGTACAGGGGACAGCCCATTGGGGACCCCTCCACTTT. It specifies CAWSVQGTAHWGPLHF.

The rearrangement uses TRBV11-2 and TRBJ1-1; 7 bases fit TRBD1. Germline V gives CDR1 SGHAT, CDR2 FQNNGV. The ends lost 4 bases at V and 3 bases at J; junction bases unmatched: 8. The CDR3 runs to 15 residues. Written as DNA, the CDR3 is TGTGCCAGCAGCTCCGTTAGGGGGCCGGACACTGAAGCTTTCTTT. Protein product: CASSSVRGPDTEAFF.

The V and J genes are TRBV9 and TRBJ2-4; 10 bases agree with TRBD2. The CDR3 consists of 15 residues. The germline V gene has CDR1 SGDLS and CDR2 YYNGEE. With 2 bases clipped from V and 9 bases from J, the junction kept 8 bases outside the gene matches. CDR3 protein: CASSVSGGASSIQYF. DNA for the CDR3: TGTGCCAGCAGCGTGAGCGGGGGGGCTTCTAGCATTCAGTACTTC. Combining the CDR3 with reference TRBV9 and TRBJ2-4 gives the whole variable domain DSGVTQTPKHLITATGQRVTLRCSPRSGDLSVYWYQQSLDQGLQFLIQYYNGEERAKGNILERFSAQQFPDLHSELNLSSLELGDSALYFCASSVSGGASSIQYFGAGTRLSVL.

V is TRBV27 and J is TRBJ2-7, with 8 bases fitting TRBD1. There are 13 residues in the CDR3. The germline V gene has CDR1 MNHEY and CDR2 SMNVEV (reference sequence). V dropped 6 bases and J dropped 2; count of bases not matched to a gene: 3. The CDR3 nucleotides are TGTGCCAGCAGGACAGGGGATGCCTACGAGCAGTACTTC. Translated, it gives CASRTGDAYEQYF.

This chain joins TRBV5-6 and TRBJ2-1; weak D call: TRBD1 (5 bases). The ends were cut back, 0 bases at V and 8 bases at J, with 15 bases in the middle. This CDR3 has 15 amino acids. Germline lookup yields CDR1 SGHDT and CDR2 YYEEEE. CDR3 nucleotide sequence: TGTGCCAGCAGCTTGGCAGTCTCAGGGCACGATGAGCAGTTCTTC. Amino acids: CASSLAVSGHDEQFF. Full variable domain (rest looked up from reference TRBV5-6 and TRBJ2-1): DAGVTQSPTHLIKTRGQQVTLRCSPKSGHDTVSWYQQALGQGPQFIFQYYEEEERQRGNFPDRFSGHQFPNYSSELNVNALLLGDSALYLCASSLAVSGHDEQFFGPGTRLTVL.

The chain uses TRBV4-3 and TRBJ1-3; D not resolved. Germline V gene sequence: CDR1 LGHNA, CDR2 YSLEER. CDR3 length: 13 residues. V was trimmed by 0 bases and J by 8 bases, leaving 8 bases between them. The CDR3 nucleotides are TGCGCCAGCAGCCAAGAGGGCTGGGACACCATATATTTT. It codes for CASSQEGWDTIYF.

The table lists this clonotype with a few counts. The chain is built from TRBV2 and TRBJ1-5; TRBD1 agrees at 10 bases. Trimming cost V 7 bases and J 6 bases; bases outside gene matches: 9. The length of the CDR3 is 15 residues. CDR1 SNHLY and CDR2 FYNNEI come from the germline V gene. CDR3 amino acids: CASTTRQGASQPQHF. CDR3 coding DNA: TGTGCCAGCACCACCAGACAGGGGGCGTCTCAGCCCCAGCATTTT.

This clonotype was detected a few times. The chain employs TRBV30 and TRBJ2-3; the D gene is possibly TRBD2 (6 bases). Germline loops: CDR1 GTSNPN, CDR2 SVGIG (reference sequence). Between the trimmed V and J ends, which lost 3 bases and 2 bases, there was a span of 9 bases. CDR3 length: 13 residues. The CDR3 sequence: CAWRLAVTDTQYF. For the CDR3, the DNA is TGTGCCTGGAGACTAGCCGTCACAGATACGCAGTATTTT.

This clonotype was detected a few times. The chain employs TRBV7-2 and TRBJ1-6; D is possibly TRBD1 (6 bases). The CDR3 is made up of 18 amino acids. CDR1 SGHTA and CDR2 FQGNSA come from the germline V gene. Trimming pared 5 bases from V and 9 bases from J, leaving 26 bases between. CDR3 sequence: CASSPTLSYREGGSPLHF. As DNA, the CDR3 is TGTGCCAGCAGCCCGACTCTGAGCTACAGGGAGGGAGGTTCACCCCTCCACTTT.

The rearrangement joins TRBV29-1 to TRBJ1-1; D not certain. V was cut by 5 bases and J by 0 bases, with 10 bases left in between. Germline CDR1 and CDR2: SQVTM and ANQGSEA. The CDR3 spans 13 residues. DNA of the CDR3: TGCAGCGTTCTCCTAACACTGAACACTGAAGCTTTCTTT. It is translated as CSVLLTLNTEAFF.